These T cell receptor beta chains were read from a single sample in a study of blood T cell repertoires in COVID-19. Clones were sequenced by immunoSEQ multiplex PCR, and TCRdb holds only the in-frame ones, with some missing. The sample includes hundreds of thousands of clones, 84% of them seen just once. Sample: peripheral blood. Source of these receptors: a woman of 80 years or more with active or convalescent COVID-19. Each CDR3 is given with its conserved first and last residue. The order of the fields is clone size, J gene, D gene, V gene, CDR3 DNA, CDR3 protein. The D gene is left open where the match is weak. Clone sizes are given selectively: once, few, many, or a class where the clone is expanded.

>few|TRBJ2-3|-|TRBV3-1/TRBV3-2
TGTGCCAGCAGCCAGCGGGGGCCATCCACAGATACGCAGTATTTT
CASSQRGPSTDTQYF
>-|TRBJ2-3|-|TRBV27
TGTGCCAGCAGAACAGTAGATACGCAGTATTTT
CASRTVDTQYF
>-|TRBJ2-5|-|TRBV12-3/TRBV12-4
TGTGCCAGCAGGCAGGGATTCCAAGAGACCCAGTACTTC
CASRQGFQETQYF
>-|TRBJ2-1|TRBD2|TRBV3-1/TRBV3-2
TGTGCCAGCAGCCAAGACTTCTCGCGGGAGGAGCAGTTCTTC
CASSQDFSREEQFF
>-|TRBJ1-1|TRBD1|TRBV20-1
TGCAGTGCTAGTCAGGGGGCGGCTGAAGCTTTCTTT
CSASQGAAEAFF
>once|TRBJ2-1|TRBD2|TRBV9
TGTGCCAGCAGCGTAGTGGGCGGGAGTGTATACAATGAGCAGTTCTTC
CASSVVGGSVYNEQFF
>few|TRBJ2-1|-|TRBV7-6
TGTGCCAGCAGCGCGGTAGTGCAGGGGAAGAATGAGCAGTTCTTC
CASSAVVQGKNEQFF
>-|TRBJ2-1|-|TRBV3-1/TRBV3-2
TGTGCCAGCAGCCAAGGCAGATTGTCCTACAATGAGCAGTTCTTC
CASSQGRLSYNEQFF
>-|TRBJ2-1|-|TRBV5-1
TGCGCCAGCAGCCGAGAGGACAATGAGCAGTTCTTC
CASSREDNEQFF
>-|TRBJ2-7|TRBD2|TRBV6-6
TGTGCCAGCAGCCGAGGACTAGCGGGGGCCAGCTCCTACGAGCAGTACTTC
CASSRGLAGASSYEQYF
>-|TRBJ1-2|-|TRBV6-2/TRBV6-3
TGTGCCAGCAGTTATAGAGGCGGTATCTATGGCTACACCTTC
CASSYRGGIYGYTF
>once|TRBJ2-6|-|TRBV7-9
TGTGCCAGCAGCTTATTACAACCTGGGGCCAACGTCCTGACTTTC
CASSLLQPGANVLTF
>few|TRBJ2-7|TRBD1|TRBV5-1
TGCGCCAGCAGCTTGGGACAGGGGCCCTACGAGCAGTACTTC
CASSLGQGPYEQYF
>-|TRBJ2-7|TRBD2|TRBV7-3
TGTGCCAGCAGCTACATAGCGGGGGGCAAGAACGAGCAGTACTTC
CASSYIAGGKNEQYF
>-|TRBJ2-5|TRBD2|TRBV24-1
TGTGCCACCAGTTCAGGGGCTAGCGGGAAAACTGAGACCCAGTACTTC
CATSSGASGKTETQYF
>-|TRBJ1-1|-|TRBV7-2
TGTGCCAGCAGCTTAGCCGACACCTACCTGAACACTGAAGCTTTCTTT
CASSLADTYLNTEAFF
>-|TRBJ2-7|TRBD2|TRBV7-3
TGTGCCAGCAGCTTTTTGTCGGCTAGCGGGAACTACGAGCAGTACTTC
CASSFLSASGNYEQYF
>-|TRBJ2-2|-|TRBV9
TGTGCCAGCAGCGACAGAGGGTCGTTGGCCGGGGAGCTGTTTTTT
CASSDRGSLAGELFF
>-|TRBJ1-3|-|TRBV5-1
TGCGCCAGCAGCTTGGTCGCGGGAGATTCTGGAAACACCATATATTTT
CASSLVAGDSGNTIYF
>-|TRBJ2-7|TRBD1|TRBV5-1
TGCGCCAGCAGCGTGACAGGGGGGGTAGACGAGCAGTACTTC
CASSVTGGVDEQYF
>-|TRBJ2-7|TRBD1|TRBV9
TGTGCCAGCAGCGTAGTGCCGACAGGGAGCTCCTACGAGCAGTACTTC
CASSVVPTGSSYEQYF
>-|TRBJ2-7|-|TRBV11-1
TGTGCCAGCAGCTTTGCCAAGCCCTCCTACGAGCAGTACTTC
CASSFAKPSYEQYF
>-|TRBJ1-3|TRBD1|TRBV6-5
TGTGCCAGCAGGCGACAGGGTTCTGGAAACACCATATATTTT
CASRRQGSGNTIYF
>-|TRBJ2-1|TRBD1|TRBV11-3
TGTGCCAGCAGCTTAGTAGGGACAGGGACCAATGAGCAGTTCTTC
CASSLVGTGTNEQFF
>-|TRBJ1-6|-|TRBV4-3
TGCGCCAGCAGCCAAACCCGGGGTGGTTCACCCCTCCACTTT
CASSQTRGGSPLHF
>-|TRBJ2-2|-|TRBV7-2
TGTGCCAGCAGCTTCACTAGCACCGGGGAGCTGTTTTTT
CASSFTSTGELFF
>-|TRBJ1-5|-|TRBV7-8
TGTGCCAGCAGCTCCCTGTTGCAGAGCAATCAGCCCCAGCATTTT
CASSSLLQSNQPQHF
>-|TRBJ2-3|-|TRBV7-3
TGTGCCAGCGGCTCCCGAGGGCCCACAGATACGCAGTATTTT
CASGSRGPTDTQYF
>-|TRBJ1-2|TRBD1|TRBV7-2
TGTGCCAGCAGCCCGCAACAGGGGACTAACTATGGCTACACCTTC
CASSPQQGTNYGYTF
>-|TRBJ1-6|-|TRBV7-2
TGTGCCAGCAGCTTAGGTTTGGGTCAGGGGTATTCACCCCTCCACTTT
CASSLGLGQGYSPLHF
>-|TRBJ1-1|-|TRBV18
TGTGCCAGCCTCGGACAGACGAACACTGAAGCTTTCTTT
CASLGQTNTEAFF
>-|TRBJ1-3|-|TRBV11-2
TGTGCCAGCAGCCTCCGACAGTCTGGAAACACCATATATTTT
CASSLRQSGNTIYF
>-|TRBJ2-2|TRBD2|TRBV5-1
TGCGCCAGCAGGACGAGTCCGGGACTAGCTCGACGGGAGCTGTTTTTT
CASRTSPGLARRELFF
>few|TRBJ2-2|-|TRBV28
TGTGCCAGCATCCTGGGCGGGGAGCTCACCGGGGAGCTGTTTTTT
CASILGGELTGELFF
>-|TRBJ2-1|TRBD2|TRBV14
TGTGCCAGCAGCCAAGATCTCCTAGCGGGGGGGCCATTCTACAATGAGCAGTTCTTC
CASSQDLLAGGPFYNEQFF
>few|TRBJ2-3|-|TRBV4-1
TGCGCCAGCAGCCCCCTAGGAGCGGGTCGGTCGGATACGCAGTATTTT
CASSPLGAGRSDTQYF
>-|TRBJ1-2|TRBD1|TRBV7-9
TGTGCCAGCAGCTTAAACCCTTCCAGGGGGTGGGCCTATGGCTACACCTTC
CASSLNPSRGWAYGYTF
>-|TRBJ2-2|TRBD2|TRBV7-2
TGTGCCAGCAGCGATAGACTAGCGGGAGGGCCGGGCACCGGGGAGCTGTTTTTT
CASSDRLAGGPGTGELFF
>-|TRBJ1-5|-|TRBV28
TGTGCCAGCCAAACCCCGCGGTCTACCTATAGCAATCAGCCCCAGCATTTT
CASQTPRSTYSNQPQHF
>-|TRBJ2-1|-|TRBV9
TGTGCCAGCAGCGTAGCGTCTCGCGCCTCGGATGAGCAGTTCTTC
CASSVASRASDEQFF
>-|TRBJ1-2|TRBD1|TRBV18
TGTGCCACCCGGCTGACCAGGACAGGGGGTAACTATGGCTACACCTTC
CATRLTRTGGNYGYTF
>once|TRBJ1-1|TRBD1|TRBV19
TGTGCCAGTAGATGGACAGGGGGCCAATCTGAAGCTTTCTTT
CASRWTGGQSEAFF